The text below deals with one T cell receptor beta chain. The antigen is unknown. Unmatched junction bases numbered 11, after V lost 9 bases and J lost 9 bases. The germline gives CDR1 ENHRY, CDR2 SYGVKD. This CDR3 contains 14 residues. The data are from a study of cytomegalovirus exposure and HLA in healthy donors. Study observations and caveats: Published work reported that the classifier diagnosed cytomegalovirus status with high specificity and sensitivity.

The study ran its PCR with 60 Vbeta and 13 Jbeta primers. The table came from immunoSEQ multiplex PCR; TCRdb's copy has only in-frame clones and leaves some out. This sample yields around 140,000 clones, of which approximately 88% are seen a single time; 0.51% belongs to the top ten. The clonotype comes from a woman in her thirties or forties in good health and CMV-seronegative. The chain recombines TRBV10-3 with TRBJ2-1; TRBD1 matches at 10 bases. The material sequenced was PBMCs. CDR3 DNA: TGTGCCATTCGACCGGGACAGGGGAGTACTGAGCAGTTCTTC. It translates to CAIRPGQGSTEQFF.